One and the same sample provided the 20 T cell receptor beta chains below, sequenced in a study of neurological immune-mediated disorders. TCRdb used MiXCR to reprocess the 5' RACE reads, holding one entry per CDR3 protein. Here the sample spans fewer than 25,000 distinct CDR3 sequences, about an eighth being singletons. Material: PBMCs. These receptors all stem from a woman between 40 and 50 years old with HTLV-1-associated myelopathy (HAM/TSP).

This clonotype was detected many times. The chain links TRBV7-2 to TRBJ1-1; no reliable D call. The germline V gene has CDR1 SGHTA and CDR2 FQGNSA. V was trimmed by 2 bases and J by 3 bases, leaving 7 bases between them. CDR3 length equals 13 residues. CDR3 nucleotide sequence: TGTGCCAGCAGCTTATTGTCAGACACTGAAGCTTTCTTT. Translated, it gives CASSLLSDTEAFF.

This clonotype was observed at least ten times. The DNA of the CDR3 is TGTGCCAGCAGCCAAGAGAATACAGGGGGATTCGGCTACACCTTC. Translated, it gives CASSQENTGGFGYTF. V and J are TRBV3-1 and TRBJ1-2; 8 nucleotides align to TRBD1. Trimming at V came to 0 bases and at J to 8 bases, leaving 8 bases not matched to a gene. This CDR3 has 15 amino acids. Germline V lookup: CDR1 LGHDT, CDR2 YNNKEL (reference sequence).

In its sample, this clonotype was seen many times. V is TRBV28 and J is TRBJ2-3; 8 bases align to TRBD2. The CDR3 spans 15 residues. With V trimmed by 6 bases and J by 2 bases, 7 bases remained unmatched. Per the germline V gene, CDR1 is MDHEN and CDR2 is SYDVKM. CDR3 region: CASRSPGGPTDTQYF. CDR3 DNA: TGTGCCAGCAGATCCCCGGGGGGGCCCACAGATACGCAGTATTTT.

In its sample, this clonotype was seen many times. The chain employs TRBV4-3 and TRBJ2-7, with D perhaps matching TRBD1 (5 bases). Germline V gene lookup returns CDR1 LGHNA and CDR2 YSLEER. The V gene lost 3 bases and the J gene lost 6 bases, with 12 bases spanning the gap. The CDR3 covers 13 residues. The CDR3 here is CASSQLQGFEQYF. For the CDR3, the DNA is TGCGCCAGCAGCCAGTTGCAGGGCTTCGAGCAGTACTTC.

As regards this clonotype: A read error may account for a junction end that differs from germline. The rearrangement joins TRBV5-1 to TRBJ1-2; no firm D call. Germline CDR1 is SGHRS and CDR2 is YFSETQ. This CDR3 region has 12 residues. The chain's CDR3 is CANSSDGYGYTF. The CDR3 nucleotides read TGCGCCAACAGCTCGGACGGGTATGGCTACACCTTC.

In its sample, this clonotype is medium-sized. This chain connects TRBV14 to TRBJ1-1, with TRBD1 identical over 9 bases. Germline V lookup: CDR1 SGHDN, CDR2 FVKESK. Trimming removed 3 bases from V and 4 bases from J; junction bases left unmatched: 3. This CDR3 has 14 residues. CDR3 region: CASSHPDRGTEAFF. The DNA of the CDR3 is TGTGCCAGCAGCCATCCGGACAGGGGCACTGAAGCTTTCTTT.

This clonotype was observed at least ten times. The chain employs TRBV20-1 and TRBJ2-1; the match to TRBD2 covers 13 bases. Germline lookup yields CDR1 DFQATT and CDR2 SNEGSKA (reference sequence). The V and J ends lost 1 base and 6 bases, in that order; junction bases with no gene match: 6. The CDR3 totals 16 residues. CDR3 nucleotides: TGCAGTGCTAGAGTCCGGGGACTAGCGGGGCCCAATGAGCAGTTCTTC. Translated, it gives CSARVRGLAGPNEQFF.

There are many counts of this clonotype. The chain recombines TRBV5-1 with TRBJ1-1, with D perhaps matching TRBD1 (5 bases). V was trimmed by 4 bases and J by 5 bases, leaving 15 bases between them. CDR1 is SGHRS, CDR2 YFSETQ, per germline. The CDR3 length is 14 residues. The CDR3 bases are TGCGCCAGCAGCCCGTCCGCAGGGAGGACTGAAGCTTTCTTT. It specifies CASSPSAGRTEAFF.

This clonotype was picked up many times. V is TRBV7-9 and J is TRBJ2-1; a weak D match, TRBD2 (5 bases). The CDR3 is made up of 14 amino acids. Trimming shortened V by 0 bases and J by 12 bases, and 15 bases separated the two germline ends. Germline lookup yields CDR1 SEHNR and CDR2 FQNEAQ (reference sequence). The CDR3 DNA reads TGTGCCAGCAGCTTAGCCCTAACTAGGTCGGGGCAGTTCTTC. Its protein product is CASSLALTRSGQFF. The entire variable domain, with the rest obtained from reference TRBV7-9 and TRBJ2-1, is as follows: DTGVSQNPRHKITKRGQNVTFRCDPISEHNRLYWYRQTLGQGPEFLTYFQNEAQLEKSRLLSDRFSAERPKGSFSTLEIQRTEQGDSAMYLCASSLALTRSGQFFGPGTRLTVL.

This clonotype was seen many times. This chain links TRBV2 with TRBJ2-2; D ambiguous. The CDR3 consists of 14 residues. The V gene lost 3 bases and the J gene lost 3 bases, with 8 bases spanning the gap. Germline CDR1 and CDR2: SNHLY and FYNNEI. The CDR3 nucleotides read TGTGCCAGCAGTGAGGTCCGGGACACCGGGGAGCTGTTTTTT. It codes for CASSEVRDTGELFF.

This clonotype was observed many times. This sequence joins TRBV6-5 and TRBJ1-2; D might be TRBD1 (5 bases). There are 13 residues in the CDR3. V gave up 5 bases and J gave up 0 bases, with 7 bases separating them. Germline V gene data show CDR1 as MNHEY and CDR2 as SVGAGI. The CDR3 sequence is CASSRQSNYGYTF. CDR3 nucleotide sequence: TGTGCCAGCAGTCGACAGTCTAACTATGGCTACACCTTC.

This clonotype was picked up many times. This rearrangement joins TRBV20-1 to TRBJ1-6; D call uncertain. The V and J ends lost 2 bases and 5 bases respectively, with 13 bases between them. The CDR3 extends over 15 amino acids. The germline gives CDR1 DFQATT, CDR2 SNEGSKA (reference sequence). CDR3 coding DNA: TGCAGTGCTAGAAAGGCCATGGGCAATAATTCACCCCTCCACTTT. This encodes CSARKAMGNNSPLHF.

This clonotype was recorded at least ten times. CDR3 nucleotide sequence: TGCGCCAGCAGTGCGTTACAGGGGTCAAACTACGAGCAGTACTTC. Translating it yields CASSALQGSNYEQYF. The rearrangement joins TRBV10-1 to TRBJ2-7; the match to TRBD1 covers 7 bases. This CDR3 spans 15 amino acids. Germline V lookup: CDR1 WNHNN, CDR2 SYGVQD (reference sequence). V shed 4 bases, J shed 3 bases, and the junction held 9 bases outside the gene matches.

This clonotype was counted at least ten times. The V call is TRBV20-1, the J call TRBJ2-3, with D hard to call. The CDR3 consists of 14 residues. V lost 2 bases and J 7 bases, leaving 16 bases between the germline ends. CDR1 is DFQATT and CDR2 is SNEGSKA in the germline V gene (reference sequence). The DNA of the CDR3 is TGCAGTGCTAGAACGGAGCTCCGATCCTATACGCAGTATTTT. Amino acid sequence: CSARTELRSYTQYF.

For this clonotype: A much larger clone differs from this one at a single base, so this may be a read error. The chain employs TRBV6-5 and TRBJ1-1; maybe TRBD1 (6 bases). The CDR3 runs 15 residues. Germline V lookup: CDR1 MNHEY, CDR2 SVGAGI. The CDR3 region is CANSYIEAGAAEAFF. CDR3 nucleotides: TGTGCCAACAGTTACATAGAGGCAGGGGCGGCTGAAGCTTTCTTT.

This clonotype was observed at least ten times. The chain carries TRBV5-1 and TRBJ2-5; D is uncertain. Germline values: CDR1 SGHRS, CDR2 YFSETQ. The CDR3 contains 14 residues. Trimming stripped 0 bases from V and 0 bases from J, with 6 bases between. The CDR3 spells CASSLGEYQETQYF. CDR3 nucleotides: TGCGCCAGCAGCTTGGGCGAATACCAAGAGACCCAGTACTTC.

The table lists this clonotype with many counts. This chain connects TRBV4-1 to TRBJ1-4; TRBD1 matches 8 bases. The CDR3 has 14 residues. V was clipped by 4 bases and J by 8 bases; unmatched bases: 6. CDR1 is MGHRA and CDR2 is YSYEKL in the germline V gene. In DNA, the CDR3 is TGCGCCAGCAGCCTAGGACAGGGCGGGGAAAAACTGTTTTTT. Protein sequence: CASSLGQGGEKLFF.

This clonotype was recorded many times. This chain joins TRBV5-6 and TRBJ2-5; 9 bases map to TRBD2. The CDR3 runs 15 residues. With V trimmed by 0 bases and J by 3 bases, 3 bases remained unmatched. Germline V gene lookup returns CDR1 SGHDT and CDR2 YYEEEE. The CDR3 coding sequence is TGTGCCAGCAGCTTGGCCAGCGGGGGGAAAGAGACCCAGTACTTC. This gives the protein CASSLASGGKETQYF. The variable domain in full, with the rest retrieved from reference TRBV5-6 and TRBJ2-5, is DAGVTQSPTHLIKTRGQQVTLRCSPKSGHDTVSWYQQALGQGPQFIFQYYEEEERQRGNFPDRFSGHQFPNYSSELNVNALLLGDSALYLCASSLASGGKETQYFGPGTRLLVL.

The chain uses TRBV3-1 and TRBJ1-1, with a weak D call TRBD1 (6 bases). Germline V gene data show CDR1 as LGHDT and CDR2 as YNNKEL (reference sequence). V was shortened by 5 bases and J by 1 base, with 11 bases between the two germline ends. The CDR3 has 14 amino acids. Here the CDR3 reads CASSDVQGNTEAFF. The DNA of the CDR3 is TGTGCCAGCAGCGACGTACAGGGGAACACTGAAGCTTTCTTT.

This clonotype has a count of ten or more. This sequence joins TRBV12-3 or TRBV12-4 and TRBJ2-3, with TRBD2 matching over 7 bases. The trim removed 4 bases at V and 4 bases at J, leaving 2 bases unmatched. The CDR3 runs 13 residues. The CDR3 bases are TGTGCCAGCAGTTACCTAGCGGCAGATACGCAGTATTTT. It translates to CASSYLAADTQYF.